This T cell receptor beta chain was sequenced for a study of T cell changes during pregnancy in multiple sclerosis. Profiling relied on immunoSEQ multiplex PCR, and the TCRdb table lists in-frame clones only, not all of them. The repertoire holds roughly 110,000 clones, with approximately 90% as singletons. This clone is classed as medium-sized. Germline CDR1 and CDR2: MGHRA and YSYEKL. The V and J ends lost 0 bases and 7 bases respectively, with 12 bases between them. The CDR3 is 14 residues long. Sequences were derived from peripheral blood, sampled after pregnancy. This sequence joins TRBV4-1 and TRBJ1-2; unclear D gene. This clonotype originated in a female donor with multiple sclerosis, enrolled in a pregnancy study. Here the CDR3 DNA reads TGCGCCAGCAGCCAAGACCGGTTTTCGGGTGGCTACACCTTC. Translation: CASSQDRFSGGYTF.